The 31 T cell receptor beta chains in this list originate from one sample, sequenced in a study of blood T cell repertoires in COVID-19. Clones were read by immunoSEQ multiplex PCR, and TCRdb kept only the in-frame ones, dropping some. The sample records 50,000 or so clones, about 90% being singletons. Sequenced input: peripheral blood. All receptors come from a human donor with active COVID-19. The donor label of this sample is uncertain.

In this sample, this clone turned up a few times. V and J are TRBV12-3 or TRBV12-4 and TRBJ1-5, with D perhaps matching TRBD1 (5 bases). The CDR3 extends over 13 amino acids. Trimming left V 1 base short and J 12 bases short, with 13 bases between. DNA for the CDR3: TGTGCCAGCAGTTTAGATTTCACAGGTTACCAGCATTTT. Translated, it gives CASSLDFTGYQHF.

This clone was recorded once. J is TRBJ1-2 and V is TRBV19, with TRBD1 matching 7 bases. V shed 5 bases, J shed 4 bases, and the junction held 13 bases outside the gene matches. The CDR3 contains 16 residues. Germline V CDR1 and CDR2: LNHDA, SQIVND (reference sequence). In DNA form, the CDR3 reads TGTGCCAGTAGTGAGGATACCCGGGACAGACTCTATGGCTACACCTTC. Protein product: CASSEDTRDRLYGYTF.

The rearrangement links TRBV6-6 to TRBJ1-1; TRBD1 matches 7 bases. CDR3 length equals 14 residues. V lost 0 bases to trimming and J lost 6 bases; unmatched junction nucleotides: 4. Per germline, CDR1 MNHNY and CDR2 SVGAGI (reference sequence). The CDR3 is CASSYSDRAPEAFF. The CDR3 nucleotides read TGTGCCAGCAGTTACTCCGACAGGGCCCCTGAAGCTTTCTTT.

A few counts support this clone. The rearrangement joins TRBV6-6 to TRBJ2-7; TRBD2 agrees at 8 bases. V shed 6 bases and J 5 bases; nucleotides not matched to a gene: 9. This CDR3 contains 14 residues. Germline-derived CDR1 and CDR2 are MNHNY and SVGAGI (reference sequence). CDR3: CASRLTAGRDEQYF. CDR3 nucleotide sequence: TGTGCCAGCAGATTAACCGCCGGGAGGGACGAGCAGTACTTC.

DNA of the CDR3: TGTGCCACCCAAGGGGGGGGGAACACCGGGGAGCTGTTTTTT. Its translation is CATQGGGNTGELFF. The chain combines TRBV6-5 with TRBJ2-2, with a weak D call TRBD2 (7 bases). Germline assignment: CDR1 MNHEY and CDR2 SVGAGI. This CDR3 contains 14 residues. Trimming cost V 10 bases and J 1 base, with 13 bases left between them.

The V gene is TRBV21-1, the J gene TRBJ1-4; TRBD1 is taken as the D call from the table, unchecked against the DNA. TRBV21-1 is described as a pseudogene. This CDR3 is 17 amino acids long. The CDR3 reads CASSNYGTGTTNEKLFF. CDR3 nucleotide sequence: TGTGCCAGCAGCAACTATGGGACAGGAACAACTAATGAAAAACTGTTTTTT.

The chain carries TRBV27 and TRBJ2-7; a possible D gene is TRBD2 (5 bases). Trimming took 6 bases from V and 0 from J, leaving 15 bases between them. The CDR3 has 15 amino acids. Germline V gene lookup returns CDR1 MNHEY and CDR2 SMNVEV (reference sequence). CDR3 coding DNA: TGTGCCAGCAGCCCCGGCGGCGCGGGCTCCTACGAGCAGTACTTC. Residues: CASSPGGAGSYEQYF.

This clone occurred once. The V and J genes are TRBV27 and TRBJ1-3, with D hard to call. Deletions cut 11 bases from V and 0 bases from J, with 14 bases between. Germline assignment: CDR1 MNHEY and CDR2 SMNVEV (reference sequence). This CDR3 has 14 amino acids. The CDR3 DNA follows: TGTGCCCCCGAGCAGGCTCCCTCTGGAAACACCATATATTTT. Its protein product is CAPEQAPSGNTIYF.

This clone occurred once. The chain recombines TRBV15 with TRBJ2-7; possibly TRBD1 for D (7 bases). Trimming cost V 0 bases and J 7 bases, with 19 bases left between them. Germline loops: CDR1 LNHNV, CDR2 YYDKDF (reference sequence). This CDR3 spans 16 amino acids. The CDR3 sequence: CATSRDDAGGIEEQYF. The CDR3 nucleotides are TGTGCCACCAGCAGAGATGACGCAGGGGGGATTGAGGAGCAGTACTTC.

The V call is TRBV7-2, the J call TRBJ2-5; TRBD2 matches 10 bases. V was pared by 6 bases and J by 2 bases, with 9 bases of the junction left unmatched. The CDR3 is made up of 16 amino acids. CDR1 is SGHTA and CDR2 is FQGNSA in the germline V gene. Written as DNA, the CDR3 is TGTGCCAGCAGGCTAAACGTAGCGGGAGGACAAGAGACCCAGTACTTC. Amino acid sequence: CASRLNVAGGQETQYF. Full variable domain (outside the CDR3, taken from reference TRBV7-2 and TRBJ2-5): GAGVSQSPSNKVTEKGKDVELRCDPISGHTALYWYRQSLGQGLEFLIYFQGNSAPDKSGLPSDRFSAERTGGSVSTLTIQRTQQEDSAVYLCASRLNVAGGQETQYFGPGTRLLVL.

This chain links TRBV3-1 (or the pseudogene TRBV3-2) with TRBJ2-2; 12 bases line up with TRBD2. The junction had 3 bases not matched to a gene; V was cut back by 1 base and J by 0 bases. The CDR3 consists of 18 residues. Germline CDR1 reads LGHDT; CDR2 reads YNNKEL (reference sequence). This CDR3 reads CASSQVGLAGPNTGELFF. The CDR3 DNA sequence: TGTGCCAGCAGCCAAGTCGGACTAGCGGGGCCGAACACCGGGGAGCTGTTTTTT.

The chain uses TRBV15 and TRBJ2-5; 7 nucleotides agree with TRBD1. CDR1 is LNHNV and CDR2 is YYDKDF in the germline V gene (reference sequence). This CDR3 spans 17 amino acids. V gave up 2 bases and J gave up 1 base; unmatched junction bases: 10. The CDR3 region is CATSRPGTVPLQETQYF. CDR3 DNA sequence: TGTGCCACCAGCAGACCCGGGACAGTACCCCTCCAAGAGACCCAGTACTTC.

The chain combines TRBV5-8 with TRBJ2-7, with no clear D. Germline assignment: CDR1 SGHTS and CDR2 YDEGEE. V lost 2 bases, J lost 3 bases, and 12 bases lay in between. The CDR3 covers 14 residues. Written as DNA, the CDR3 is TGTGCCAGCAGCTTCCTCCGGAGTGGCTACGAGCAGTACTTC. The encoded protein is CASSFLRSGYEQYF.

This chain joins TRBV18 and TRBJ1-2; TRBD1 matches 8 bases. Germline lookup yields CDR1 KGHSH and CDR2 LQKENI. The CDR3 is 17 residues long. V was pared by 0 bases and J by 5 bases, with 11 bases of the junction left unmatched. In DNA form, the CDR3 reads TGTGCCAGCTCACCACCAGTTCTAGGGGACAGGATATATGGCTACACCTTC. This encodes CASSPPVLGDRIYGYTF.

Only a few counts were recorded for this clone. The chain couples TRBV5-1 to TRBJ2-7; 9 nucleotides line up with TRBD2. Germline assignment: CDR1 SGHRS and CDR2 YFSETQ. The ends lost 5 bases at V and 2 bases at J; junction bases unmatched: 5. This CDR3 is 14 amino acids long. This chain's CDR3 is CASSSSGVTYEQYF. The CDR3 DNA sequence: TGCGCCAGCAGTTCTAGCGGGGTTACCTACGAGCAGTACTTC. Full variable domain (remainder filled in from reference TRBV5-1 and TRBJ2-7): KAGVTQTPRYLIKTRGQQVTLSCSPISGHRSVSWYQQTPGQGLQFLFEYFSETQRNKGNFPGRFSGRQFSNSRSEMNVSTLELGDSALYLCASSSSGVTYEQYFGPGTRLTVT.

This chain uses TRBV6-5 with TRBJ2-1; the D gene is possibly TRBD1 (6 bases). Trimming stripped 8 bases from V and 8 bases from J, with 13 bases between. There are 12 residues in the CDR3. Germline CDR1 and CDR2: MNHEY and SVGAGI. CDR3 in DNA: TGTGCCAGCTCAACTAACAGGGATGAGCAGTTCTTC. Protein product: CASSTNRDEQFF.

The CDR3, as DNA: TGTGCCAGCAGTTACTCCTACGAGCAGTACTTC. This codes for CASSYSYEQYF. The gene calls are TRBV2 and TRBJ2-7, with D uncertain. With 5 bases removed from V and 0 bases from J, the gap between germline ends came to 2 bases. This CDR3 region has 11 residues. In germline, CDR1 is SNHLY, CDR2 FYNNEI.

J is TRBJ2-7 and V is TRBV7-9; D might be TRBD2 (5 bases). In germline, CDR1 is SEHNR, CDR2 FQNEAQ (reference sequence). The V end was cut by 1 base, the J end by 2 bases, with 9 bases between. CDR3 length equals 14 residues. CDR3 DNA: TGTGCCAGCAGCTTAGAGGCGGAGGCCTACGAGCAGTACTTC. This translates into CASSLEAEAYEQYF.

This clone has only one observation. V is TRBV29-1 and J is TRBJ2-7; D unclear. Germline values: CDR1 SQVTM, CDR2 ANQGSEA. V was clipped by 4 bases and J by 0 bases, with 7 bases between them. The CDR3 contains 12 residues. The DNA of the CDR3 is TGCAGCGTTGCACAGAGCTCCTACGAGCAGTACTTC. It translates to CSVAQSSYEQYF.

The chain uses TRBV4-2 and TRBJ2-7; tentatively, D is TRBD2 (6 bases). Germline CDR1 LGHNA, CDR2 YNFKEQ. The CDR3 has 14 amino acids. Trimming cost V 4 bases and J 5 bases, with 15 bases left between them. For the CDR3, the DNA is TGTGCCAGCAGCCCAGCCTGGAGGGCTCACGAGCAGTACTTC. Protein sequence: CASSPAWRAHEQYF.

Comments on this clone: This specimen includes other DNA sequences encoding the same CDR3. The CDR3 DNA follows: TGTGCCAGCAGCGGACAGGGGGCAAATTCACCCCTCCACTTT. Its protein product is CASSGQGANSPLHF. The rearrangement joins TRBV9 to TRBJ1-6, with 10 bases aligning to TRBD1. Germline-derived CDR1 and CDR2 are SGDLS and YYNGEE. This CDR3 region has 14 residues. After removal of 3 bases from V and 7 bases from J, the junction contained 1 base not matched to a gene.

The gene calls are TRBV7-2 and TRBJ1-5; D might be TRBD1 (5 bases). In germline, CDR1 is SGHTA, CDR2 FQGNSA. The germline V and J ends were trimmed by 3 bases and 4 bases, with 16 bases remaining between them. The CDR3 has 16 residues. The CDR3 loop reads CASSFGGDPRNQPQHF. CDR3 DNA sequence: TGTGCCAGCAGCTTCGGGGGAGATCCTAGGAATCAGCCCCAGCATTTT.

The chain links TRBV5-1 to TRBJ2-6; D uncertain. V lost 4 bases and J 0 bases, leaving 8 bases between the germline ends. Germline-derived CDR1 and CDR2 are SGHRS and YFSETQ. The CDR3 is made up of 15 amino acids. Here the CDR3 reads CASSARGSGANVLTF. In DNA, the CDR3 is TGCGCCAGCAGCGCAAGAGGCTCTGGGGCCAACGTCCTGACTTTC.

The chain is built from TRBV12-3 or TRBV12-4 and TRBJ2-7; 7 bases fit TRBD1. V lost 8 bases to trimming and J lost 0 bases; unmatched junction nucleotides: 4. CDR3 length: 13 amino acids. The CDR3: CASCRDSSYEQYF. CDR3 nucleotides: TGTGCCAGCTGCCGGGACAGCTCCTACGAGCAGTACTTC.

This chain joins TRBV5-4 and TRBJ2-3; TRBD2 aligns across 9 bases. There are 16 residues in the CDR3. Germline lookup yields CDR1 SGHNT and CDR2 YYREEE (reference sequence). Trimming cost V 3 bases and J 6 bases; bases outside gene matches: 11. The CDR3 is CASSSTSGLVGDTQYF. CDR3 in DNA: TGTGCCAGCAGCTCGACTAGCGGACTCGTAGGGGATACGCAGTATTTT.

The genes are TRBV9 and TRBJ2-7, with D unclear. The germline gives CDR1 SGDLS, CDR2 YYNGEE. The CDR3 spans 14 residues. Trimming removed 0 bases at V and 3 bases at J, with 10 bases between. CDR3 bases: TGTGCCAGCAGCGTAGACATGGCTCGCTACGAGCAGTACTTC. Translating gives CASSVDMARYEQYF.

About this clone: This sample includes further DNA sequences coding for the same CDR3. V and J are TRBV11-1 and TRBJ2-7; D gene uncertain. The CDR3 length is 13 residues. Trimming removed 3 bases at V and 0 bases at J, with 6 bases between. CDR1 and CDR2 (germline): SGHAT, FQDESV (reference sequence). The CDR3 protein is CASSLSSSYEQYF. The CDR3 DNA follows: TGTGCCAGCAGCTTGTCTAGCTCCTACGAGCAGTACTTC.

V usage is TRBV7-2 and J usage is TRBJ2-7; D might be TRBD1 (6 bases). The CDR3 sequence is 17 residues long. Germline V gene lookup returns CDR1 SGHTA and CDR2 FQGNSA. V was pared by 1 base and J by 6 bases, with 22 bases between. CDR3 DNA: TGTGCCAGCAGCTTAGGTTGGACAGCAGGTCAGCTGGGCGAGCAGTACTTC. Protein: CASSLGWTAGQLGEQYF.

The J gene is TRBJ1-6, the V gene TRBV4-1; 9 bases map to TRBD1. The CDR3 totals 15 residues. Trimming removed 3 bases from V and 9 bases from J; junction bases left unmatched: 6. Germline assignment: CDR1 MGHRA and CDR2 YSYEKL. The CDR3, as DNA: TGCGCCAGCAGCCACCGGGACAGGGTTGGTTCACCCCTCCACTTT. This translates into CASSHRDRVGSPLHF.

This chain links TRBV5-5 with TRBJ2-2; 9 bases are a match to TRBD1. The ends lost 4 bases at V and 1 base at J; junction bases unmatched: 8. The CDR3 runs 17 residues. Germline-derived CDR1 and CDR2 are SGHKS and YYEKEE (reference sequence). CDR3 coding DNA: TGTGCCAGCAGCGCGGGACAGGGCCTGGGGAACACCGGGGAGCTGTTTTTT. This gives the protein CASSAGQGLGNTGELFF.

The chain is built from TRBV14 and TRBJ1-2; 7 nucleotides align to TRBD1. V lost 4 bases to trimming and J lost 6 bases; unmatched junction nucleotides: 14. CDR1 is SGHDN and CDR2 is FVKESK in the germline V gene. There are 16 residues in the CDR3. The chain's CDR3 is CASSLSNPGTDNGYTF. The DNA for the CDR3 is TGTGCCAGCAGCCTATCTAACCCCGGGACAGACAATGGCTACACCTTC.